This is a list of T cell receptor beta chains from one sample in a study of blood T cell repertoires in COVID-19. Some clones are missing from TCRdb's copy, which holds only in-frame ones; the method was immunoSEQ multiplex PCR. The sample yields under 200,000 clones, roughly three quarters seen once. The sequencing input was peripheral blood. The receptors originated from a woman between 40 and 50 years old with COVID-19, enrolled during active disease. Each CDR3 is given with its conserved first and last residue. The D gene is left open where the match is weak. The size of a clone is reported for some rows only, either as once, few or many, or as a class for expanded clones.

D: TRBD2
V: TRBV3-1/TRBV3-2
J: TRBJ2-2
size: .
CDR3: CASSLRLAGVTGELFF
DNA: TGTGCCAGCAGCCTCCGTCTAGCGGGAGTTACCGGGGAGCTGTTTTTT

D: .
V: TRBV4-1
J: TRBJ1-1
size: .
CDR3: CASSQDDAAEAFF
DNA: TGCGCCAGCAGCCAAGATGACGCGGCTGAAGCTTTCTTT

D: TRBD1
V: TRBV10-3
J: TRBJ1-6
size: .
CDR3: CAISERETGGVGSPLHF
DNA: TGTGCCATCAGTGAGAGGGAGACAGGGGGCGTCGGTTCACCCCTCCACTTT

D: .
V: TRBV7-9
J: TRBJ1-2
size: .
CDR3: CASSMTVNGYTF
DNA: TGTGCCAGCAGCATGACAGTAAATGGCTACACCTTC

D: .
V: TRBV5-4
J: TRBJ1-2
size: .
CDR3: CASSLAQNGYTF
DNA: TGTGCCAGCAGCTTAGCACAGAATGGCTACACCTTC

D: TRBD1
V: TRBV11-3
J: TRBJ2-1
size: .
CDR3: CASSLEYTGGSLSYNEQFF
DNA: TGTGCCAGCAGCTTAGAGTATACAGGGGGCTCCCTCTCCTACAATGAGCAGTTCTTC

D: .
V: TRBV6-4
J: TRBJ2-1
size: once
CDR3: CASSERRGQSYNEQFF
DNA: TGTGCCAGCAGTGAGCGGAGGGGGCAGTCGTACAATGAGCAGTTCTTC

D: TRBD1
V: TRBV15
J: TRBJ1-2
size: .
CDR3: CATSPGGTGRNYGYTF
DNA: TGTGCCACCAGCCCAGGGGGGACAGGAAGAAACTATGGCTACACCTTC

D: .
V: TRBV5-5
J: TRBJ2-6
size: .
CDR3: CASRQSGANVLTF
DNA: TGTGCCAGCAGGCAGTCCGGGGCCAACGTCCTGACTTTC

D: .
V: TRBV25-1
J: TRBJ1-1
size: .
CDR3: CASRKTREAFF
DNA: TGTGCCAGCAGGAAAACGAGGGAAGCTTTCTTT

D: .
V: TRBV5-1
J: TRBJ1-4
size: .
CDR3: CASSVTGSGTNEKLFF
DNA: TGCGCCAGCAGCGTTACAGGGTCGGGGACTAATGAAAAACTGTTTTTT

D: .
V: TRBV15
J: TRBJ1-1
size: .
CDR3: CATSREGAPSNTEAFF
DNA: TGTGCCACCAGCAGAGAGGGGGCCCCATCGAACACTGAAGCTTTCTTT

D: TRBD1
V: TRBV6-1
J: TRBJ1-1
size: few
CDR3: CASSDPYRGGSEAFF
DNA: TGTGCCAGCAGTGATCCTTACAGGGGGGGCTCTGAAGCTTTCTTT

D: .
V: TRBV21-1
J: TRBJ1-1
size: .
CDR3: CASSKAGATGGDGTEAFF
DNA: TGTGCCAGCAGCAAAGCGGGGGCGACAGGGGGCGATGGCACTGAAGCTTTCTTT

D: .
V: TRBV11-3
J: TRBJ1-5
size: few
CDR3: CASSPIGRGRIQPQHF
DNA: TGTGCCAGCAGCCCGATTGGGAGGGGTCGAATTCAGCCCCAGCATTTT

D: TRBD2
V: TRBV4-2
J: TRBJ2-2
size: .
CDR3: CASSQDVLAGGPGELFF
DNA: TGTGCCAGCAGCCAAGATGTCCTAGCGGGGGGGCCCGGGGAGCTGTTTTTT

D: .
V: TRBV3-1/TRBV3-2
J: TRBJ1-1
size: .
CDR3: CASSQDTVNTEAFF
DNA: TGTGCCAGCAGCCAAGACACGGTGAACACTGAAGCTTTCTTT

D: .
V: TRBV10-3
J: TRBJ1-1
size: once
CDR3: CAISIQGWDTEAFF
DNA: TGTGCCATCAGCATCCAGGGCTGGGACACTGAAGCTTTCTTT

D: .
V: TRBV18
J: TRBJ2-2
size: .
CDR3: CASSPPDPRVITGELFF
DNA: TGTGCCAGCTCACCACCGGACCCGAGGGTGATCACCGGGGAGCTGTTTTTT

D: .
V: TRBV2
J: TRBJ1-1
size: .
CDR3: CASSRMRTDSEAFF
DNA: TGTGCCAGCAGTCGGATGAGGACAGATAGTGAAGCTTTCTTT

D: TRBD2
V: TRBV11-2
J: TRBJ2-3
size: once
CDR3: CASSLGLAGGRGDTQYF
DNA: TGTGCCAGCAGCTTAGGGCTAGCGGGAGGCCGGGGAGATACGCAGTATTTT

D: .
V: TRBV6-1
J: TRBJ1-1
size: .
CDR3: CASSEVKGLEAFF
DNA: TGTGCCAGCAGTGAAGTAAAAGGACTTGAAGCTTTCTTT

D: .
V: TRBV4-1
J: TRBJ1-5
size: .
CDR3: CASSQRLAGFNQPQHF
DNA: TGCGCCAGCAGCCAGAGACTCGCCGGGTTTAATCAGCCCCAGCATTTT

D: .
V: TRBV11-2
J: TRBJ2-6
size: .
CDR3: CASSPGYSGANVLTF
DNA: TGTGCCAGCAGCCCAGGTTACTCTGGGGCCAACGTCCTGACTTTC